The present entry profiles one T cell receptor beta chain with its context. Antigen: not known. The junction shows a germline mismatch at one end, possibly a read error. This sample is drawn from a study of blood T cells in healthy people across ages. A second PCR, run for roughly 7 to 12 cycles, used a sample-barcoded 5' primer plus a J-beta primer mix. From the 5' RACE reads, TCRdb called clonotypes with MiXCR, one entry per CDR3 protein. The sample has over 1,500,000 distinct CDR3 sequences, about 50% seen once; the top ten hold less than 2.5%. The study's findings and limits: Estimates of total diversity, which came from one million sequenced T cells, were considered to be underestimates. A conclusive naive versus antigen-experienced comparison was prevented by the unsorted PBMCs. As naive T cell percentage varied, TCR beta diversity correlated strongly with it.

The total RNA that was extracted per sample amounted to at least 5 micrograms. The CDR3 loop spans 14 amino acids. Germline V gene sequence: CDR1 SGHRS, CDR2 YFSETQ. The clonotype originates from a woman aged 40 to 50 in good health. The chain joins TRBV5-1 to TRBJ2-1; 9 bases map to TRBD2. Sequenced sample: blood. CDR3 sequence: CASSFSGGYNERFF. Here the CDR3 DNA reads TGCGCCAGCAGCTTTAGCGGGGGTTACAATGAGCGGTTCTTC.